These 25 T cell receptor beta chains came from one sample sequenced in a study of cytomegalovirus exposure and HLA in healthy donors. With 60 Vbeta and 13 Jbeta primers, the PCR was carried out. The repertoire was sequenced with immunoSEQ multiplex PCR; TCRdb's copy has only in-frame clones and lacks some. The table records 270,000 or so clones, nearly 95% of them present only once. What was sequenced was PBMCs. The receptors derive from a girl aged 2 to 10 in good health and CMV-seronegative.

V gene TRBV7-2 combines with J gene TRBJ2-6; no reliable D call. Per the germline V gene, CDR1 is SGHTA and CDR2 is FQGNSA. This CDR3 is 16 amino acids long. V lost 5 bases and J 0 bases, leaving 11 bases between the germline ends. The CDR3 sequence: CASSGRRRSGANVLTF. CDR3 DNA sequence: TGTGCCAGCAGCGGCCGCCGTCGCTCTGGGGCCAACGTCCTGACTTTC.

J is TRBJ2-3 and V is TRBV6-1, with a tentative D call TRBD2 (6 bases). Germline assignment: CDR1 MNHNS and CDR2 SASEGT. V lost 2 bases to trimming and J lost 0 bases, with 12 bases between them. The CDR3 runs to 16 residues. The CDR3: CASSEIGGISTDTQYF. In nucleotides, the CDR3 is TGTGCCAGCAGTGAAATAGGCGGGATTAGCACAGATACGCAGTATTTT.

The CDR3, as DNA: TGTGCCAGTAGTATAGATCTGGACAGGGTGGACGAGCAGTACTTC. Its protein product is CASSIDLDRVDEQYF. V is TRBV19 and J is TRBJ2-7; 8 positions agree with TRBD1. Germline lookup yields CDR1 LNHDA and CDR2 SQIVND (reference sequence). CDR3 length: 15 amino acids. Unmatched junction bases numbered 6, after V lost 0 bases and J lost 5 bases.

This clone came up once. The chain joins TRBV7-9 to TRBJ2-7, with D uncertain. Germline V lookup: CDR1 SEHNR, CDR2 FQNEAQ (reference sequence). CDR3 length: 14 residues. The V gene lost 1 base and the J gene lost 4 bases, with 11 bases spanning the gap. CDR3 sequence reads: CASSLDPVPYEQYF. The CDR3 coding sequence is TGTGCCAGCAGCTTAGATCCCGTTCCTTACGAGCAGTACTTC.

The chain recombines TRBV2 with TRBJ1-1; 11 bases align to TRBD1. The CDR3 spans 15 residues. Germline assignment: CDR1 SNHLY and CDR2 FYNNEI. Trimming cost V 7 bases and J 0 bases; bases outside gene matches: 4. The CDR3 DNA follows: TGTGCCAGCAAGGACAGGGGGCGATTGAACACTGAAGCTTTCTTT. This sequence encodes CASKDRGRLNTEAFF.

The V gene is TRBV2, the J gene TRBJ2-3, with 8 bases fitting TRBD1. The CDR3 contains 15 residues. The V gene's germline CDR1 is SNHLY and CDR2 FYNNEI. J gave up 4 bases and V 3 bases, and 6 bases lay outside the gene matches. CDR3 sequence: CASSEGAGQADTQYF. Here the CDR3 DNA reads TGTGCCAGCAGTGAGGGGGCGGGACAGGCAGATACGCAGTATTTT. Based on the CDR3 plus reference TRBV2 and TRBJ2-3, the full variable domain is EPEVTQTPSHQVTQMGQEVILRCVPISNHLYFYWYRQILGQKVEFLVSFYNNEISEKSEIFDDQFSVERPDGSNFTLKIRSTKLEDSAMYFCASSEGAGQADTQYFGPGTRLTVL.

The rearrangement uses TRBV7-9 and TRBJ1-2; D may be TRBD1 (6 bases). This CDR3 has 14 amino acids. Between the trimmed V and J ends, which lost 0 bases and 4 bases, there was a span of 9 bases. Germline CDR1 SEHNR, CDR2 FQNEAQ (reference sequence). CDR3 nucleotide sequence: TGTGCCAGCAGCTTAGCACAGGGTGGCTATGGCTACACCTTC. It translates to CASSLAQGGYGYTF.

The chain's CDR3 is CASSVSQGKGYGYTF. The CDR3 DNA follows: TGTGCCAGCAGCGTATCACAGGGTAAAGGCTATGGCTACACCTTC. The J gene is TRBJ1-2, the V gene TRBV9; a possible D gene is TRBD1 (6 bases). Deletions cut 1 base from V and 4 bases from J, with 14 bases between. Germline CDR1 is SGDLS and CDR2 is YYNGEE. The CDR3 consists of 15 residues.

The V and J genes are TRBV6-1 and TRBJ1-4; D is uncertain. V shed 1 base and J shed 5 bases, with 17 bases lying between them. CDR1 and CDR2 (germline): MNHNS, SASEGT. There are 17 residues in the CDR3. The CDR3 here is CASSEERVGLQNEKLFF. The CDR3 nucleotides read TGTGCCAGCAGTGAAGAGAGGGTTGGACTCCAAAATGAAAAACTGTTTTTT.

The rearrangement links TRBV9 to TRBJ1-1; 9 nucleotides match TRBD1. This CDR3 comprises 17 residues. V trimming: 2 bases; J trimming: 3 bases; junction bases outside the gene matches: 11. In germline, CDR1 is SGDLS, CDR2 YYNGEE. CDR3 loop: CASSVTPPGQGYTEAFF. The CDR3 bases are TGTGCCAGCAGCGTTACCCCCCCGGGACAGGGCTACACTGAAGCTTTCTTT.

The rearrangement links TRBV12-5 to TRBJ2-5; 7 nucleotides match TRBD2. CDR1 is LGHNT and CDR2 is FRNRAP in the germline V gene. Germline trimming cut 2 bases from V and 1 base from J; bases unmatched to any gene: 10. This CDR3 region has 17 residues. The CDR3, as DNA: TGTGCTAGTGGTTTGACTCGGGCTAGCGGCTTCCAAGAGACCCAGTACTTC. It is translated as CASGLTRASGFQETQYF.

J is TRBJ2-7 and V is TRBV6-5, with 10 positions matching TRBD1. The CDR3 extends over 15 amino acids. V lost 6 bases and J lost 4; bases outside the gene matches: 9. Germline lookup yields CDR1 MNHEY and CDR2 SVGAGI. Written as DNA, the CDR3 is TGTGCCAGCAGGCCTGGGACAGGGGTTGGATACGAGCAGTACTTC. Protein sequence: CASRPGTGVGYEQYF.

This clone appeared once. J is TRBJ1-2 and V is TRBV4-1, with D uncertain. The CDR3 consists of 15 residues. The V gene's germline CDR1 is MGHRA and CDR2 YSYEKL. The germline V and J ends were trimmed by 1 base and 8 bases, with 17 bases remaining between them. The CDR3 loop reads CASSQVTGFGDGYTF. CDR3 coding DNA: TGCGCCAGCAGCCAAGTAACGGGGTTTGGAGACGGCTACACCTTC.

This rearrangement joins TRBV27 to TRBJ2-7, with 9 positions matching TRBD1. The CDR3 is made up of 15 amino acids. CDR1 is MNHEY and CDR2 is SMNVEV in the germline V gene (reference sequence). J gave up 2 bases and V 6 bases, and 8 bases lay outside the gene matches. The CDR3 reads CASSPDRGIPYEQYF. The CDR3 coding sequence is TGTGCCAGCAGCCCGGACAGGGGAATTCCCTACGAGCAGTACTTC.

This clone was seen only once. The V and J genes are TRBV7-2 and TRBJ2-4, with D unclear. Germline CDR1 and CDR2: SGHTA and FQGNSA. CDR3 length equals 15 residues. V shed 5 bases and J shed 0 bases, with 11 bases lying between them. The CDR3 DNA follows: TGTGCCAGCAGCCCGACATGGCTAGCCAAAAACATTCAGTACTTC. Its translation: CASSPTWLAKNIQYF.

The chain recombines TRBV10-3 with TRBJ1-3; a possible D gene is TRBD1 (5 bases). The CDR3 totals 15 residues. V shed 0 bases and J shed 2 bases, with 8 bases lying between them. Germline loops: CDR1 ENHRY, CDR2 SYGVKD. CDR3 region: CAISESTDPGNTIYF. The CDR3 DNA follows: TGTGCCATCAGTGAGTCGACAGATCCTGGAAACACCATATATTTT.

The chain employs TRBV7-2 and TRBJ2-1; D is possibly TRBD2 (6 bases). CDR1 and CDR2 from the germline V gene are SGHTA and FQGNSA. Trimming left V 5 bases short and J 7 bases short, with 12 bases between. This CDR3 spans 13 amino acids. The CDR3 protein is CASSPGRENEQFF. DNA for the CDR3: TGTGCCAGCAGCCCAGGACGGGAGAATGAGCAGTTCTTC.

The J gene is TRBJ2-7, the V gene TRBV2, with a tentative D call TRBD1 (5 bases). The CDR3 extends over 14 amino acids. Germline V gene data show CDR1 as SNHLY and CDR2 as FYNNEI. The V gene lost 9 bases and the J gene lost 1 base, with 16 bases spanning the gap. The CDR3 reads CASHRQTVSYEQYF. The CDR3 DNA is TGTGCCAGTCACCGGCAGACAGTATCCTACGAGCAGTACTTC.

The chain has TRBV7-6 and TRBJ2-5; D not resolved. Germline V gene lookup returns CDR1 SGHVS and CDR2 FNYEAQ. Trimming pared 5 bases from V and 1 base from J, leaving 14 bases between. CDR3 length equals 15 residues. CDR3 amino acids: CASSLRHFPQETQYF. CDR3 nucleotides: TGTGCCAGCAGCCTCCGACACTTCCCCCAAGAGACCCAGTACTTC.

The V call is TRBV7-2, the J call TRBJ1-5; tentatively, D is TRBD1 (6 bases). V lost 5 bases and J lost 0, with 17 bases in between. Germline V gene data show CDR1 as SGHTA and CDR2 as FQGNSA. The CDR3 contains 17 residues. The CDR3 sequence: CASSVRIYRDSNQPQHF. CDR3 DNA sequence: TGTGCCAGCAGCGTAAGAATCTACAGGGATAGCAATCAGCCCCAGCATTTT.

The J gene is TRBJ1-2, the V gene TRBV7-8; 7 bases match TRBD1. CDR1 is SGHVS, CDR2 FQNEAQ, per germline. Trimming at V came to 0 bases and at J to 4 bases, leaving 5 bases not matched to a gene. The CDR3 extends over 15 amino acids. The DNA for the CDR3 is TGTGCCAGCAGCTTAGCTCCGGGACAGCCCTATGGCTACACCTTC. Amino acid sequence: CASSLAPGQPYGYTF. The full variable domain, completed using reference TRBV7-8 and TRBJ1-2, is GAGVSQSPRYKVAKRGQDVALRCDPISGHVSLFWYQQALGQGPEFLTYFQNEAQLDKSGLPSDRFFAERPEGSVSTLKIQRTQQEDSAVYLCASSLAPGQPYGYTFGSGTRLTVV.

The chain links TRBV19 to TRBJ2-1, with 10 bases identical to TRBD1. The CDR3 is 14 amino acids. Germline V CDR1 and CDR2: LNHDA, SQIVND (reference sequence). Unmatched junction bases numbered 11, after V lost 9 bases and J lost 9 bases. CDR3 sequence reads: CASTPGTGDSEQFF. Written as DNA, the CDR3 is TGTGCCAGCACCCCCGGGACAGGGGACAGTGAGCAGTTCTTC.

J is TRBJ1-2 and V is TRBV11-2, with 8 nucleotides matching TRBD1. Looked up from germline, CDR1 is SGHAT and CDR2 is FQNNGV. The CDR3 has 15 amino acids. The V segment lost 1 base and the J segment 3 bases; nucleotides outside the gene matches: 4. CDR3 in amino acids: CASSLAGQGDYGYTF. CDR3 coding DNA: TGTGCCAGCAGCTTAGCCGGACAGGGCGACTATGGCTACACCTTC.

The chain joins TRBV19 to TRBJ1-4; a weak D match, TRBD1 (5 bases). Germline V CDR1 and CDR2: LNHDA, SQIVND (reference sequence). The CDR3 has 13 amino acids. With 10 bases removed from V and 4 bases from J, the gap between germline ends came to 13 bases. CDR3 nucleotide sequence: TGTGCCACCCGCCGGGGGGGTAATGAAAAACTGTTTTTT. Amino acids: CATRRGGNEKLFF.

The V gene is TRBV18, the J gene TRBJ1-5; a weak D match, TRBD1 (6 bases). There are 15 residues in the CDR3. V lost 3 bases to trimming and J lost 1 base, with 10 bases between them. Germline V gene lookup returns CDR1 KGHSH and CDR2 LQKENI. The CDR3 DNA follows: TGTGCCAGCTCACCGGCAGGGGCCAGCAATCAGCCCCAGCATTTT. Encoded protein: CASSPAGASNQPQHF.